One sample yielded the 20 T cell receptor beta chains listed below, sequenced in a study of Ad26.COV2.S vaccination and SARS-CoV-2 variants. The treatment denotes: roughly 18 received Ad26.COV2.S at low or high dose, single or two shots; roughly five received placebo; per-sample allocation not given. Day 63 following the first vaccine or placebo injection was when the samples were taken. The method was immunoSEQ multiplex PCR; TCRdb's version includes in-frame clones alone and lacks a portion of them. The repertoire includes around 300,000 clones, about 90% of them detected once, and over 5% sits in the top ten. The starting material was peripheral blood, obtained in a trial of Ad26.COV2.S vaccine versus placebo. These receptors originate from a person aged 18 to 59 who received the Ad26.COV2.S COVID-19 vaccine or a placebo.

This chain uses TRBV2 with TRBJ2-2; 7 bases fit TRBD1. The CDR3 consists of 16 residues. CDR1 and CDR2 from the germline V gene are SNHLY and FYNNEI. Unmatched junction bases numbered 8, after V lost 7 bases and J lost 0 bases. The CDR3 DNA reads TGTGCCAGCATACGAGGACAGGCAACGAACACCGGGGAGCTGTTTTTT. This translates into CASIRGQATNTGELFF.

The chain's CDR3 is CASSQTSGDGDTQYF. The DNA for the CDR3 is TGTGCCAGCAGCCAGACTAGCGGGGATGGAGATACGCAGTATTTT. The J gene is TRBJ2-3, the V gene TRBV5-4; 11 bases fit TRBD2. The CDR3 length is 15 residues. The V gene's germline CDR1 is SGHNT and CDR2 YYREEE (reference sequence). V shed 4 bases and J 5 bases; nucleotides not matched to a gene: 6. Full variable domain (outside the CDR3, taken from reference TRBV5-4 and TRBJ2-3): ETGVTQSPTHLIKTRGQQVTLRCSSQSGHNTVSWYQQALGQGPQFIFQYYREEENGRGNFPPRFSGLQFPNYSSELNVNALELDDSALYLCASSQTSGDGDTQYFGPGTRLTVL.

The chain employs TRBV6-5 and TRBJ1-1; no definite D call. Germline values: CDR1 MNHEY, CDR2 SVGAGI. V lost 10 bases and J lost 5, with 20 bases in between. This CDR3 comprises 14 residues. CDR3 sequence reads: CATVFRQTWTEAFF. CDR3 nucleotides: TGTGCCACAGTCTTCAGGCAGACCTGGACTGAAGCTTTCTTT.

As to this clone: A junction boundary mismatches the germline segment, possibly from a read error. The chain combines TRBV5-4 with TRBJ1-1, with no clear D. Germline V lookup: CDR1 SGHNT, CDR2 YYREEE (reference sequence). The CDR3 consists of 12 residues. This chain's CDR3 is CASSLGPDGAFF. As DNA, the CDR3 is TGTGCCAGCAGTTTGGGCCCTGACGGAGCTTTCTTT.

The V call is TRBV24-1, the J call TRBJ1-2; the match to TRBD1 covers 9 bases. Trimming took 7 bases from V and 5 from J; bases not matched to a gene: 4. The germline V gene has CDR1 KGHDR and CDR2 SFDVKD. This CDR3 comprises 13 residues. The CDR3 loop is CATSPGQGYGYTF. CDR3 DNA sequence: TGTGCCACCAGCCCGGGACAGGGATATGGCTACACCTTC.

This clone appeared a single time. This chain joins TRBV3-1 (or the pseudogene TRBV3-2) and TRBJ2-1, with 8 bases lining up with TRBD1. Germline V gene lookup returns CDR1 LGHDT and CDR2 YNNKEL (reference sequence). The length of the CDR3 is 15 residues. J gave up 9 bases and V 5 bases, and 12 bases lay outside the gene matches. The CDR3: CASSYSIQGAGEQFF. DNA of the CDR3: TGTGCCAGCAGCTATTCAATCCAGGGGGCGGGTGAGCAGTTCTTC.

V and J are TRBV5-6 and TRBJ2-5; D possibly uses TRBD1 or TRBD2 (5 bases each). The CDR3 consists of 15 residues. The V and J ends lost 4 bases and 5 bases respectively, with 18 bases between them. Germline V lookup: CDR1 SGHDT, CDR2 YYEEEE. CDR3 DNA: TGTGCCAGCAGCGAGGGTCAGGTGGGGCGGGAGACCCAGTACTTC. Protein: CASSEGQVGRETQYF.

The J gene is TRBJ1-5, the V gene TRBV6-5; D might be TRBD1 (5 bases). Germline CDR1 reads MNHEY; CDR2 reads SVGAGI. This CDR3 comprises 15 residues. V was cut by 2 bases and J by 6 bases, with 14 bases left in between. CDR3 sequence (DNA): TGTGCCAGCAGTTACACCGCGACAGAGCGTCAGCCCCAGCATTTT. Amino acids: CASSYTATERQPQHF.

The rearrangement links TRBV6-5 to TRBJ2-5; D unclear. The germline V and J ends were trimmed by 4 bases and 5 bases, with 5 bases remaining between them. CDR1 is MNHEY and CDR2 is SVGAGI in the germline V gene. There are 11 residues in the CDR3. The CDR3 DNA reads as TGTGCCAGCAGTTCGCCGGAGACCCAGTACTTC. Encoded protein: CASSSPETQYF.

This chain uses TRBV11-2 with TRBJ2-7; the match to TRBD2 covers 12 bases. The CDR3 sequence is 16 residues long. Germline loops: CDR1 SGHAT, CDR2 FQNNGV. V lost 5 bases and J lost 0; bases outside the gene matches: 5. As DNA, the CDR3 is TGTGCCAGCAGCGTGGGACTAGCGGGCAGCTCCTACGAGCAGTACGTC. It translates to CASSVGLAGSSYEQYV.

The chain links TRBV21-1 to TRBJ1-5. TRBV21-1 is a listed pseudogene. This CDR3 is built from 18 residues. DNA of the CDR3: TGTGCCAGCAGCAAAGAGGGTTCCGGGCTAACAACTAATCAGCCCCAGCATTTT. Amino acid sequence: CASSKEGSGLTTNQPQHF.

This chain connects TRBV6-4 to TRBJ2-5; no reliable D call. Trimming shortened V by 6 bases and J by 1 base, and 12 bases separated the two germline ends. Germline lookup yields CDR1 MRHNA and CDR2 SNTAGT. This CDR3 is built from 14 residues. This CDR3 is CASRGLRTQETQYF. The CDR3 DNA follows: TGTGCCAGCAGGGGCCTTCGGACCCAAGAGACCCAGTACTTC.

This chain connects TRBV27 to TRBJ2-7; the match to TRBD2 covers 11 bases. Germline assignment: CDR1 MNHEY and CDR2 SMNVEV (reference sequence). The CDR3 is 17 amino acids. V lost 5 bases and J lost 2; bases outside the gene matches: 11. CDR3 residues: CASSPRTSGWAAYEQYV. The CDR3 DNA reads TGTGCCAGCAGTCCGCGGACTAGCGGGTGGGCCGCCTACGAGCAGTACGTC.

In DNA form, the CDR3 reads TGTGCCAGCAGCCAAGCCCCCGGGGGGACCTCCTACGAGCAGTACGTC. Protein sequence: CASSQAPGGTSYEQYV. The J gene is TRBJ2-7, the V gene TRBV3-1 (or the pseudogene TRBV3-2); 7 nucleotides agree with TRBD2. Germline CDR1 and CDR2: LGHDT and YNNKEL (reference sequence). This CDR3 is built from 16 residues. The V and J ends lost 1 base and 0 bases, in that order; junction bases with no gene match: 6.

Written as DNA, the CDR3 is TGTGCCACCAGCAGAGGAGGGGCCTACAATGAGCAGTTCTTC. Translating it yields CATSRGGAYNEQFF. The V and J genes are TRBV15 and TRBJ2-1; D may match TRBD1 or TRBD2 (5 bases each). This CDR3 is built from 14 residues. From germline, CDR1 is LNHNV and CDR2 YYDKDF (reference sequence). Trimming removed 1 base from V and 2 bases from J, with 6 bases in between.

This chain joins TRBV7-2 and TRBJ2-1; tentative D call: TRBD2 (7 bases). This CDR3 comprises 15 residues. CDR1 SGHTA and CDR2 FQGNSA come from the germline V gene. Trimming left V 1 base short and J 7 bases short, with 14 bases between. CDR3 residues: CASSLGWGGLNEQFF. CDR3 nucleotide sequence: TGTGCCAGCAGCTTAGGGTGGGGGGGGCTTAATGAGCAGTTCTTC.

A few counts support this clone. The V call is TRBV6-2 or TRBV6-3, the J call TRBJ2-2; 8 bases line up with TRBD1. Looked up from germline, CDR1 is MNHEY and CDR2 is SVGEGT. Trimming removed 0 bases from V and 2 bases from J; junction bases left unmatched: 14. CDR3 length: 20 residues. CDR3 bases: TGTGCCAGCAGTTACTCCCGGGACAGGTCCTTTGGTCACAACACCGGGGAGCTGTTTTTT. Translated: CASSYSRDRSFGHNTGELFF.

Points on this clone: The sample contains more than one DNA sequence encoding this CDR3. The chain employs TRBV18 and TRBJ2-5; D unresolved. The CDR3 loop spans 11 amino acids. Germline-derived CDR1 and CDR2 are KGHSH and LQKENI. The V end was cut by 3 bases, the J end by 2 bases, with 1 base between. CDR3 loop: CASSPQETQYF. Written as DNA, the CDR3 is TGTGCCAGCTCACCTCAAGAGACCCAGTACTTC. The full variable domain, rest sourced from reference TRBV18 and TRBJ2-5, is NAGVMQNPRHLVRRRGQEARLRCSPMKGHSHVYWYRQLPEEGLKFMVYLQKENIIDESGMPKERFSAEFPKEGPSILRIQQVVRGDSAAYFCASSPQETQYFGPGTRLLVL.

This clone was found a few times. This sequence joins TRBV9 and TRBJ1-3; tentative D call: TRBD1 (6 bases). With 3 bases removed from V and 4 bases from J, the gap between germline ends came to 17 bases. Germline V gives CDR1 SGDLS, CDR2 YYNGEE. The CDR3 consists of 16 residues. The CDR3 bases are TGTGCCAGCAGCGACAATACAGGGTTCTCCGGAAACACCATATATTTT. Protein sequence: CASSDNTGFSGNTIYF.

This clone was detected only once. The V and J genes are TRBV7-2 and TRBJ2-5, with D perhaps TRBD1 or TRBD2 (6 bases each). CDR1 SGHTA and CDR2 FQGNSA come from the germline V gene. The CDR3 is 15 residues long. Trimming took off 2 bases at V and 3 bases at J, with 13 bases between the two ends. The CDR3 DNA follows: TGTGCCAGCAGCTTATGGTGGGGGGCCGAAGAGACCCAGTACTTC. Its protein is CASSLWWGAEETQYF.